This T cell receptor beta chain was captured by sequencing in a study of T cell repertoires in cytomegalovirus infection. As for the study in general: Evidence of both CMV infection and a matching HLA type came from public TCR beta signatures.

MiXCR, run by TCRdb on the reads, gives a single entry per CDR3 protein. The table includes about 460,000 distinct CDR3 sequences, roughly 10% detected once. General study results and limits: Individuals carrying CMV plus the relevant HLA were identified by cumulative frequency of public TCR beta families. Clonotypes of TCR beta that were HLA-C-restricted and CMV-specific dominated the ex vivo response.

This clonotype was picked up many times. Its specificity is not known. The material sequenced was PBMCs. The TCR originated in a human donor in good health (CMV status not recorded). Some clones in this sample may be carry-over from other donors' samples.

The CDR3 sequence: CASSGGTEDYGYTF. For the CDR3, the DNA is TGTGCCAGCAGTGGAGGGACAGAAGACTATGGCTACACCTTC. The chain joins TRBV2 to TRBJ1-2; 7 bases match TRBD1. The J segment lost 3 bases and the V segment lost 4 bases, leaving 5 bases of the junction unmatched. Germline assignment: CDR1 SNHLY and CDR2 FYNNEI. The CDR3 runs to 14 residues.